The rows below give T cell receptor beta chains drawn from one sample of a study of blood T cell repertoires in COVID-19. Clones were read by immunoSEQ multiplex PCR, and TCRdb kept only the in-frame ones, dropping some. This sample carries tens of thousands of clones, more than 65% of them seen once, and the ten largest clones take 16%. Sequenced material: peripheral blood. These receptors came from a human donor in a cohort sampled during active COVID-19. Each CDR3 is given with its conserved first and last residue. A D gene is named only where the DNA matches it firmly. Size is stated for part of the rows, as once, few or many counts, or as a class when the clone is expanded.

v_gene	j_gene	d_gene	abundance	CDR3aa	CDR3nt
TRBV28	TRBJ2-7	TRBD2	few	CASSVIEASGRVEQYF	TGTGCCAGCAGTGTTATTGAGGCTAGCGGGAGGGTGGAGCAGTACTTC
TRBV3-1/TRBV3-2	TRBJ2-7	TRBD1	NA	CASSQGIGQGSYEQYF	TGTGCCAGCAGCCAAGGAATAGGACAGGGTTCCTACGAGCAGTACTTC
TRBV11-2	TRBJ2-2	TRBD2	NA	CASTPHGGARTGELFF	TGTGCCAGCACCCCACACGGGGGGGCGCGCACCGGGGAGCTGTTTTTT
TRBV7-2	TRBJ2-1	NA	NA	CASSSSNRAHEQFF	TGTGCCAGCAGTTCAAGCAACAGGGCCCATGAGCAGTTCTTC
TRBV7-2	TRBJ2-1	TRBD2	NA	CASRHTSGTYNEQFF	TGTGCCAGCAGACATACTAGCGGGACCTACAATGAGCAGTTCTTC
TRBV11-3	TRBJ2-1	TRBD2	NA	CASSPRALPGGNEQFF	TGTGCCAGCAGCCCTAGAGCACTCCCGGGGGGCAATGAGCAGTTCTTC
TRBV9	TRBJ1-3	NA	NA	CASSADRPSSGNTIYF	TGTGCCAGCAGCGCAGACAGGCCTAGCTCTGGAAACACCATATATTTT
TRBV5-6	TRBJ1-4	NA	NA	CASNLAGIEKLFF	TGTGCCAGCAATCTGGCGGGGATTGAAAAACTGTTTTTT
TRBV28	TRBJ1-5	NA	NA	CASRTRDQPQHF	TGTGCCAGCAGGACCAGGGATCAGCCCCAGCATTTT
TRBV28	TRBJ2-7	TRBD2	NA	CASRETGGGAYEQYF	TGTGCCAGCAGGGAAACTGGCGGGGGGGCCTACGAGCAGTACTTC
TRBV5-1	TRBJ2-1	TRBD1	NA	CASSLTGQGVANEQFF	TGCGCCAGCAGTTTGACCGGACAGGGAGTAGCCAATGAGCAGTTCTTC
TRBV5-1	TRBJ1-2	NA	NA	CASSLWDKQNSYGYTF	TGCGCCAGCAGCTTGTGGGACAAGCAGAATTCCTATGGCTACACCTTC
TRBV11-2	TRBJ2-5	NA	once	CASSLTGHLETQYF	TGTGCCAGCAGCTTAACAGGGCATCTGGAGACCCAGTACTTC
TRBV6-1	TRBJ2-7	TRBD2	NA	CASSEWTSGSYEQYF	TGTGCCAGCAGTGAGTGGACTAGCGGATCCTACGAGCAGTACTTC
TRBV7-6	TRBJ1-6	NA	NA	CASSRQGSGYNSPLHF	TGTGCCAGCAGCCGTCAGGGTAGTGGATATAATTCACCCCTCCACTTT
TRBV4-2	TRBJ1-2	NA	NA	CASRQDSGTYGYTF	TGTGCCAGCAGACAGGACAGTGGGACCTATGGCTACACCTTC
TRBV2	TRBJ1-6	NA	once	CASSEQGPPLHF	TGTGCCAGCAGTGAACAGGGGCCACCCCTCCACTTT
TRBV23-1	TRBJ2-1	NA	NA	CASSQSRRRVVEQFF	TGCGCCAGCAGTCAATCCCGGAGGAGGGTAGTTGAGCAGTTCTTC
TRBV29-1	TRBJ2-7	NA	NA	CSVGGTAFEQYF	TGCAGCGTTGGCGGGACCGCTTTTGAGCAGTACTTC
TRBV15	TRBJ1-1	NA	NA	CATSPKGEQGRRRTEAFF	TGTGCCACCAGCCCCAAGGGGGAACAGGGCCGAAGAAGAACTGAAGCTTTCTTT
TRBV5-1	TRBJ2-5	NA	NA	CASRNNGQTQETQYF	TGCGCCAGCAGGAACAATGGACAGACCCAAGAGACCCAGTACTTC
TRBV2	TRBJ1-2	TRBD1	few	CASSEQGGFYGYTF	TGTGCCAGCAGTGAGCAGGGGGGATTCTATGGCTACACCTTC
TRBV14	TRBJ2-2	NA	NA	CASSQLMNTGELFF	TGTGCCAGCAGCCAACTTATGAACACCGGGGAGCTGTTTTTT
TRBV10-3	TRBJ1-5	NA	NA	CAISEVASNQPQHF	TGTGCCATCAGTGAGGTCGCGAGCAATCAGCCCCAGCATTTT
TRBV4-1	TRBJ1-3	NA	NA	CASSQVGARGAGNTIYF	TGCGCCAGCAGCCAAGTCGGGGCCAGGGGTGCTGGAAACACCATATATTTT
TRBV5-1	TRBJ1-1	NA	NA	CASSPGQNTEAFF	TGCGCCAGCAGCCCAGGACAGAACACTGAAGCTTTCTTT
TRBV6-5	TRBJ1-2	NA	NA	CASSYQGSYGYTF	TGTGCCAGCAGTTATCAGGGGAGCTATGGCTACACCTTC
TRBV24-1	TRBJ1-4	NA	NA	CATSERGSEKLFF	TGTGCCACCAGTGAAAGGGGTAGTGAAAAACTGTTTTTT
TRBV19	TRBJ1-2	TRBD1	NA	CASTDTGAKGYTF	TGTGCCAGTACCGACACAGGGGCTAAGGGCTACACCTTC
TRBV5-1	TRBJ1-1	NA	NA	CASSLEAGWNTEAFF	TGCGCCAGCAGCTTGGAAGCAGGGTGGAACACTGAAGCTTTCTTT
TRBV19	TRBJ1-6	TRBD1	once	CASSGTGNSPLHF	TGTGCCAGTAGTGGGACAGGGAATTCACCCCTCCACTTT
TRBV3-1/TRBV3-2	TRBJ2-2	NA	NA	CASSQDPGTGELFF	TGTGCCAGCAGCCAAGATCCGGGAACCGGGGAGCTGTTTTTT
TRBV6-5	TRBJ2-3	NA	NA	CASRGSSEDTQYF	TGTGCCAGCAGGGGATCTAGCGAAGATACGCAGTATTTT
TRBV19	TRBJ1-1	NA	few	CASIRGGVNTEAFF	TGTGCCAGTATCCGGGGAGGGGTGAACACTGAAGCTTTCTTT
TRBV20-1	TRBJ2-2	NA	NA	CSASDRRSGTGELFF	TGCAGTGCTAGTGATCGGCGGTCGGGCACCGGGGAGCTGTTTTTT
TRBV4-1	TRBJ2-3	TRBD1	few	CASSQKAGQGTDTQYF	TGCGCCAGCAGCCAAAAAGCGGGACAGGGGACAGATACGCAGTATTTT
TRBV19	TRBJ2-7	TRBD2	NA	CASSIQGGVSSYEQYF	TGTGCCAGTAGTATCCAGGGAGGGGTAAGCTCCTACGAGCAGTACTTC
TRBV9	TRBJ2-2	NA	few	CASSADSRPSTGELFF	TGTGCCAGCAGCGCCGACAGCCGGCCCTCGACCGGGGAGCTGTTTTTT
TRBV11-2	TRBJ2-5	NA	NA	CASSLQGWETQYF	TGTGCCAGCAGCTTGCAGGGGTGGGAGACCCAGTACTTC
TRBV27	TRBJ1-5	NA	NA	CASSLGHGPNQPQHF	TGTGCCAGCAGCCTGGGACACGGACCTAATCAGCCCCAGCATTTT
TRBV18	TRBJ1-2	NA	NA	CASSPPAGIRGYGYTF	TGTGCCAGCTCACCACCTGCCGGGATCCGAGGCTATGGCTACACCTTC
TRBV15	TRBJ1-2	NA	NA	CATSRDRRNDGYTF	TGTGCCACCAGCAGAGATCGCAGGAATGATGGCTACACCTTC
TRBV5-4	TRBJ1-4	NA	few	CASSLGGDPGKLFF	TGTGCCAGCAGCTTGGGAGGCGACCCCGGAAAACTGTTTTTT
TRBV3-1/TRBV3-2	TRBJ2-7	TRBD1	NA	CARRDSKFRLSYEQYF	TGTGCCAGACGGGACAGCAAGTTTCGTTTGTCCTACGAGCAGTACTTC
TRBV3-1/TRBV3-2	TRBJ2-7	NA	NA	CASSQGAGFEQYF	TGTGCCAGCAGCCAAGGGGCAGGGTTCGAGCAGTACTTC
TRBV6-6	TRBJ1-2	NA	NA	CASSYRERDYGYTF	TGTGCCAGCAGTTACAGGGAGCGAGACTATGGCTACACCTTC
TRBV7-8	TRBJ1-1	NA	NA	CASSPFGVMNTEAFF	TGTGCCAGCAGCCCATTCGGGGTCATGAACACTGAAGCTTTCTTT
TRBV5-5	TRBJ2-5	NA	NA	CASSPDSSVVTQYF	TGTGCCAGCAGCCCGGACAGTTCGGTGGTGACCCAGTACTTC
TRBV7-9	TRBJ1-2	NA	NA	CASSFQGNNYGYTF	TGTGCCAGCAGCTTCCAGGGTAATAACTATGGCTACACCTTC
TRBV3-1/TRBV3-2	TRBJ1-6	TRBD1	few	CASRLGQTFSYNSPLHF	TGTGCCAGCAGGCTGGGACAGACTTTCTCCTATAATTCACCCCTCCACTTT
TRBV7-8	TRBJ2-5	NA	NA	CASTLEFSKGETQYF	TGTGCCAGCACCCTAGAGTTCAGTAAAGGAGAGACCCAGTACTTC
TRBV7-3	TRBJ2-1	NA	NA	CASSKSQGLHEQFF	TGTGCCAGCAGCAAATCACAGGGTTTGCATGAGCAGTTCTTC
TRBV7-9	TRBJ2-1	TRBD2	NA	CASSYSGSYEQFF	TGTGCCAGCAGCTATAGCGGGAGCTATGAGCAGTTCTTC